A single sample is the source of the 2 T cell receptor beta chains below, sequenced in a study of vaccination and CD4 T cells after COVID-19. As to treatment: roughly 10-day PBMC culture with coronavirus spike peptide pools or control peptides (ViraFEST assay). CD4+ T cells of the unexposed donor were collected before the COVID-19 pandemic (2011-2018). Researchers used the Oncomine TCR Beta short-read assay to sequence DNA from cultured CD4+ T cells. TCRdb reprocessed the PCR reads via MiXCR and lists one record per CDR3 protein. Among over 3,000 distinct CDR3 sequences, 20% to 30% were seen once, and the ten largest hold under 30%. Which antigens these TCRs recognize remains unknown. Sequences were obtained from CD4+ T cells from blood, cultured in vitro. Receptors were obtained from a human donor in good health.

The chain couples TRBV2 to TRBJ2-1; no firm D call. The CDR3 has 12 amino acids. Trimming stripped 6 bases from V and 4 bases from J, with 7 bases between. Germline V gene sequence: CDR1 SNHLY, CDR2 FYNNEI. In DNA form, the CDR3 reads TGTGCCAGCAGGGCTGATTACAATGAGCAGTTCTTC. Its protein is CASRADYNEQFF.

This clonotype was seen a few times. CDR3 sequence (DNA): TGTGCCAGTAGTATTGCGGACACCATATATTTT. It is translated as CASSIADTIYF. This sequence joins TRBV19 and TRBJ1-3; no firm D call. V gave up 3 bases and J gave up 8 bases, with 5 bases separating them. Germline CDR1 reads LNHDA; CDR2 reads SQIVND (reference sequence). The CDR3 contains 11 residues. The complete variable domain, with remaining parts taken from reference TRBV19 and TRBJ1-3, reads DGGITQSPKYLFRKEGQNVTLSCEQNLNHDAMYWYRQDPGQGLRLIYYSQIVNDFQKGDIAEGYSVSREKKESFPLTVTSAQKNPTAFYLCASSIADTIYFGEGSWLTVV.